This T cell receptor beta chain was sequenced for a study of blood T cell repertoires in COVID-19. Across the whole study: The origin of the acute and convalescent COVID-19 samples was the United States, Italy and Spain.

Those enrolled, adults aged 18 to 89 years, came from roughly 22 US areas. The assay was immunoSEQ multiplex PCR, and TCRdb's table has in-frame clones only and misses some. The top ten clones hold 4% to 5.5% of a sample with 300,000 to 350,000 clones, around 90% of them seen once. Sequencing was carried out using PBMCs or T cells enriched from blood (not recorded which). The receptor's source is a woman in her late teens or twenties with acute COVID-19.

The CDR3 region is CASSQGRGNTIYF. The CDR3 DNA is TGTGCCAGCAGCCAAGGGAGAGGAAACACCATATATTTT. J is TRBJ1-3 and V is TRBV3-1 (or the pseudogene TRBV3-2); no clear D. Germline loops: CDR1 LGHDT, CDR2 YNNKEL (reference sequence). The V gene lost 1 base and the J gene lost 4 bases, with 5 bases spanning the gap. The CDR3 contains 13 residues.